A selection of T cell receptor beta chains follows, all from one sample in a study of quantifying T cell responses using KT2 cells. TCRdb re-derived calls from the UMI-ligation and nested PCR reads in MiXCR, one entry per CDR3 protein. The repertoire has 45,000 to 65,000 distinct CDR3 sequences, 9% to 15% of them found once; the top ten carry under 10%. The sample taken for sequencing was PBMCs spiked with cells of the T cell clone KT2. These receptors originate from a human donor. CDR3s include the opening cysteine and the closing phenylalanine or tryptophan.

j_gene	v_gene	CDR3aa
TRBJ2-7	TRBV21-1	CASSTDSDSYEQYF
TRBJ2-1	TRBV20-1	CSAPKAGGRGNNEQFF
TRBJ2-5	TRBV1	CTSSQPSGLQETQYF
TRBJ2-1	TRBV7-3	CASSITSGGSYNEQFF
TRBJ2-3	TRBV5-6	CASSYSREFTDTQYF
TRBJ1-5	TRBV19	CASSRAQGGQPQHF
TRBJ1-2	TRBV7-9	CASSAGTGAEVVGYTF
TRBJ1-2	TRBV5-5	CASSVQGGADGYTF
TRBJ2-7	TRBV29-1	CSAEPGQGVGEQYF
TRBJ1-1	TRBV4-2	CASSQNRGEAFF
TRBJ2-2	TRBV19	CASGRADTGELFF
TRBJ1-6	TRBV20-1	CSARADRLSSPLHF
TRBJ1-5	TRBV29-1	CSGMTRGAQHF
TRBJ1-3	TRBV7-2	CASSLNRGVGNTIYF
TRBJ2-3	TRBV6-5	CASSYTGDTQYF
TRBJ1-1	TRBV11-1	CASSLRGDEAFF
TRBJ2-5	TRBV4-1	CASSQDQGTGGETQYF
TRBJ2-7	TRBV12-3/TRBV12-4	CASNDRDLDYEQYF
TRBJ2-7	TRBV12-3/TRBV12-4	CASSPAGYEQYF
TRBJ2-1	TRBV13	CASSYPGTSGSFLYNEQFF
TRBJ1-2	TRBV5-1	CASSLAREYGYTF
TRBJ1-1	TRBV6-5	CASSSIRDRGRSEAFF
TRBJ1-6	TRBV27	CATQLNPGTGARSPLHF
TRBJ1-2	TRBV21-1	CASSKLIGLLDGYTF
TRBJ1-2	TRBV19	CASTPAGTDYGYTF
TRBJ1-3	TRBV6-5	CASSYSGSGNTIYF
TRBJ1-1	TRBV6-5	CASSYSELGTEAFF
TRBJ2-7	TRBV5-1	CASSWDTSSEQYF
TRBJ1-1	TRBV7-9	CASNEGARNTEAFF
TRBJ1-1	TRBV20-1	CSAYRGNLNTEAFF
TRBJ2-3	TRBV18	CASSPGLASTQYF
TRBJ2-3	TRBV5-1	CASSPDWLGTQYF
TRBJ2-4	TRBV4-1	CASSQVGGAGKNIQYF
TRBJ2-7	TRBV4-2	CASSQATSGRTTTYEQYF
TRBJ2-5	TRBV11-2	CASSLVGGQGETQYF
TRBJ2-2	TRBV7-2	CASSLAAAGTGELFF
TRBJ2-3	TRBV6-4	CASSDSLTSDTDTQYF
TRBJ1-1	TRBV27	CASSPWTGLNTEAFF
TRBJ1-3	TRBV9	CASSVEQAYSGNTIYF
TRBJ1-1	TRBV27	CASSLALLGAESGTFF
TRBJ1-1	TRBV18	CASSPGTNTEAFF
TRBJ2-2	TRBV6-1	CASSELGGRTGELFF
TRBJ2-3	TRBV9	CASSGRNRGRTDTQYF
TRBJ1-2	TRBV18	CASSPARLTTNYGYTF
TRBJ2-7	TRBV10-2	CASSETPSSYEQYF
TRBJ2-7	TRBV6-5	CASSPQIPGLAGIGYEQYF
TRBJ1-4	TRBV2	CATRVSTNEKLFF
TRBJ2-7	TRBV7-2	CASSRTVGDEQYF
TRBJ2-7	TRBV12-3/TRBV12-4	CASSFSFRDYEQYF
TRBJ2-7	TRBV27	CASSLGRDSYEQYF
TRBJ2-7	TRBV14	CASSQEPGLFDYEQYF
TRBJ1-1	TRBV6-2/TRBV6-3	CASSPTGNTEAFF
TRBJ1-5	TRBV12-3/TRBV12-4	CASSPLGRWNQPQHF
TRBJ1-3	TRBV7-9	CASSHDNNRNTIYF
TRBJ1-1	TRBV30	CAWGQGTEAFF
TRBJ2-7	TRBV9	CASSVGTTYEQYF
TRBJ2-2	TRBV7-9	CASSLVGTPNTGELFF